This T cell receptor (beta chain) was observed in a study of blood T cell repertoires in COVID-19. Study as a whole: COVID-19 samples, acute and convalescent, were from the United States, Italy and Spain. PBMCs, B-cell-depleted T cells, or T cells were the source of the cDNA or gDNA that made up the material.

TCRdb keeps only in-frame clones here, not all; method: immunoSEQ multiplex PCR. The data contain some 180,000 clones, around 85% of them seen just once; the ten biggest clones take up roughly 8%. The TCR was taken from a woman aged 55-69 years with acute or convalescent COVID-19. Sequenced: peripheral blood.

The CDR3 coding sequence is TGTGCCACCAGTGAAGGCGGGGGGCACTCCTACGAGCAGTACTTC. It is translated as CATSEGGGHSYEQYF. This chain joins TRBV24-1 and TRBJ2-7, with 8 bases lining up with TRBD2. V lost 4 bases to trimming and J lost 0 bases; unmatched junction nucleotides: 4. This CDR3 is built from 15 residues. Looked up from germline, CDR1 is KGHDR and CDR2 is SFDVKD.